The clone carrying this T cell receptor beta chain has more than one count but fewer than ten. In the authors' methods: Reference gene primer amplification yielded estimated nucleated cell counts. Clones were sequenced by immunoSEQ multiplex PCR, and TCRdb holds only the in-frame ones, with some missing. V, J and clone size are taken as reported in that table, and D and trimming were inferred from the DNA itself. The profile shows about 140,000 clones, 80% to 85% of them singletons. The data were obtained in a study of blood T cell repertoires in COVID-19. For the study at large: There were acute and convalescent COVID-19 samples, and they came from the United States, Italy and Spain. T cells, B-cell-depleted T cells, or PBMCs provided the cDNA or gDNA that served as material.

The clonotype comes from a human donor in a cohort sampled during active COVID-19. Sequenced sample: peripheral blood.

The DNA for the CDR3 is TGTGCCAGCAGCTTCGGGCCTAGCATCGGGGAGCTGTTTTTT. This sequence encodes CASSFGPSIGELFF. The chain links TRBV7-3 to TRBJ2-2; the D gene is possibly TRBD2 (5 bases). The CDR3 totals 14 residues. Per germline, CDR1 SGHTA and CDR2 FQGTGA. The germline V and J ends were trimmed by 3 bases and 7 bases, with 12 bases remaining between them.